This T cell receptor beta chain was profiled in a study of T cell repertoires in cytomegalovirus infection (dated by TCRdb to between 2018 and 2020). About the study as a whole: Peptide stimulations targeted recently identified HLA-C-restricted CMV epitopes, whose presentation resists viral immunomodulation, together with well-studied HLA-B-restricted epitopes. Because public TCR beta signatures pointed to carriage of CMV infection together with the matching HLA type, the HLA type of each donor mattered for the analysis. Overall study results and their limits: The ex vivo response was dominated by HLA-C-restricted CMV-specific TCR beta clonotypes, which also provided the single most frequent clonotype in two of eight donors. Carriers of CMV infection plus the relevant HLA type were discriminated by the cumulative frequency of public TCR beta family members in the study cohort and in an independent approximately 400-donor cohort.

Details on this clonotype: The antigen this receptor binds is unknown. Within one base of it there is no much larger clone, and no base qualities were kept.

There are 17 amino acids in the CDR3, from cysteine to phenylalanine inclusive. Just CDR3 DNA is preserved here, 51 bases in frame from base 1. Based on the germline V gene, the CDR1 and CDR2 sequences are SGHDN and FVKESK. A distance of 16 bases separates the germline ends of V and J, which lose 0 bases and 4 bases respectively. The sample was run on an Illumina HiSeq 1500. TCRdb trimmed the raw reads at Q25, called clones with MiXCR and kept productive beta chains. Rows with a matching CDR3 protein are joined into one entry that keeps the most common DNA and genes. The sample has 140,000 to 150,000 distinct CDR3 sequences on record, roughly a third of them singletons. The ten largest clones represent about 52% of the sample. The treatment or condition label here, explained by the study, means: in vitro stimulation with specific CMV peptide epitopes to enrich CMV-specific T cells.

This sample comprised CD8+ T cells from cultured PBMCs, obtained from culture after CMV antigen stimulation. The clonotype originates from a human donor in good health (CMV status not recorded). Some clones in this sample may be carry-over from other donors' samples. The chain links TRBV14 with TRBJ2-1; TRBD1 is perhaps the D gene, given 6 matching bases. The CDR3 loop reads CASSQDWGRYLYNEQFF. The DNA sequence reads TGTGCCAGCAGCCAAGATTGGGGGCGTTACTTATACAATGAGCAGTTCTTC.